Presented here are 24 T cell receptor beta chains from one specimen sequenced in a study of blood T cell repertoires in COVID-19. Profiling relied on immunoSEQ multiplex PCR, and the TCRdb table lists in-frame clones only, not all of them. In the table there are about 170,000 clones, approximately 80% of which are singletons. Sequences were obtained from peripheral blood. The receptors come from a woman aged 65 to 85 with COVID-19, enrolled during active disease.

The chain uses TRBV20-1 and TRBJ1-3; no clear D gene. CDR3 length: 11 amino acids. In germline, CDR1 is DFQATT, CDR2 SNEGSKA (reference sequence). V gave up 3 bases and J gave up 8 bases, with 8 bases separating them. CDR3 protein: CSARVIDTIYF. CDR3 DNA: TGCAGTGCTAGGGTAATAGACACCATATATTTT.

This rearrangement joins TRBV5-1 to TRBJ2-7; D perhaps matches TRBD1 (5 bases). The germline V and J ends were trimmed by 0 bases and 0 bases, with 13 bases remaining between them. Looked up from germline, CDR1 is SGHRS and CDR2 is YFSETQ. There are 16 residues in the CDR3. CDR3 DNA: TGCGCCAGCAGCTTGGTCCAGGGCTTCAGCTCCTACGAGCAGTACGTC. This translates into CASSLVQGFSSYEQYV.

This clone was found a few times. For the CDR3, the DNA is TGCGCCAGCAGCCCAGGACAGGATTATGAAAAACTGTTTTTT. Amino acids: CASSPGQDYEKLFF. The chain carries TRBV5-1 and TRBJ1-4, with TRBD1 matching over 7 bases. The germline gives CDR1 SGHRS, CDR2 YFSETQ. The CDR3 has 14 residues. Unmatched junction bases numbered 6, after V lost 4 bases and J lost 6 bases.

The rearrangement links TRBV28 to TRBJ1-1; no clear D gene. The germline gives CDR1 MDHEN, CDR2 SYDVKM. V was trimmed by 3 bases and J by 1 base, leaving 9 bases between them. The CDR3 spans 14 residues. The CDR3 bases are TGTGCCAGCAGTTTCTCCGGGTCGAACACTGAAGCTTTCTTT. Amino acid sequence: CASSFSGSNTEAFF. The variable domain in full, with the rest retrieved from reference TRBV28 and TRBJ1-1, is DVKVTQSSRYLVKRTGEKVFLECVQDMDHENMFWYRQDPGLGLRLIYFSYDVKMKEKGDIPEGYSVSREKKERFSLILESASTNQTSMYLCASSFSGSNTEAFFGQGTRLTVV.

J is TRBJ1-1 and V is TRBV6-2 or TRBV6-3; 8 positions agree with TRBD1. J lost 4 bases, V lost 2 bases, and 6 bases had no gene match. Germline CDR1 and CDR2: MNHEY and SVGEGT. The CDR3 has 15 amino acids. The CDR3 loop is CASSYPTGVGTEAFF. CDR3 DNA: TGTGCCAGCAGTTACCCGACAGGGGTCGGCACTGAAGCTTTCTTT.

The V and J genes are TRBV6-5 and TRBJ1-1; 9 bases map to TRBD1. Germline V gene data show CDR1 as MNHEY and CDR2 as SVGAGI. The CDR3 has 16 residues. V lost 4 bases, J lost 1 base, and 7 bases stayed unmatched. CDR3 DNA sequence: TGTGCCAGCAGTTCACAGGGGGCAAGAGGGAACACTGAAGCTTTCTTT. It encodes CASSSQGARGNTEAFF.

The V call is TRBV5-1, the J call TRBJ2-5; 14 bases agree with TRBD2. The CDR3 runs to 17 residues. Germline V gene sequence: CDR1 SGHRS, CDR2 YFSETQ. Trimming at V came to 4 bases and at J to 3 bases, leaving 8 bases not matched to a gene. This chain's CDR3 is CASSPGLAGGPEETQYF. The CDR3 DNA sequence: TGCGCCAGCAGCCCTGGACTAGCGGGGGGCCCTGAAGAGACCCAGTACTTC.

This clone was counted once. The gene calls are TRBV7-3 and TRBJ1-1, with D unresolved. This CDR3 region has 16 residues. Germline CDR1 SGHTA, CDR2 FQGTGA. V dropped 1 base and J dropped 1 base, with 13 bases sitting between them. The chain's CDR3 is CASSLRPPGGNTEAFF. DNA for the CDR3: TGTGCCAGCAGCTTAAGGCCCCCAGGTGGGAACACTGAAGCTTTCTTT.

This chain links TRBV27 with TRBJ2-7, with a tentative D call TRBD2 (6 bases). Trimming took off 2 bases at V and 0 bases at J, with 14 bases between the two ends. The CDR3 consists of 16 residues. CDR1 MNHEY and CDR2 SMNVEV come from the germline V gene (reference sequence). In DNA form, the CDR3 reads TGTGCCAGCAGTTTAACATCGGGACTTAGCTCCTACGAGCAGTACTTC. This translates into CASSLTSGLSSYEQYF.

This clone was seen only once. The chain uses TRBV3-1 (or the pseudogene TRBV3-2) and TRBJ1-2; 10 bases fit TRBD1. The CDR3 sequence is 16 residues long. J lost 6 bases, V lost 1 base, and 8 bases had no gene match. Germline CDR1 reads LGHDT; CDR2 reads YNNKEL (reference sequence). This CDR3 reads CASSQVGDRGFDGYTF. As DNA, the CDR3 is TGTGCCAGCAGCCAAGTTGGGGACAGGGGATTTGATGGCTACACCTTC.

This chain links TRBV9 with TRBJ2-7; D is undetermined. With 0 bases removed from V and 6 bases from J, the gap between germline ends came to 10 bases. CDR1 SGDLS and CDR2 YYNGEE come from the germline V gene. The CDR3 is 13 residues long. The CDR3 sequence is CASSVERPVEQYV. Here the CDR3 DNA reads TGTGCCAGCAGCGTAGAGCGACCGGTCGAGCAGTACGTC.

V usage is TRBV10-3 and J usage is TRBJ1-5; maybe TRBD1 (5 bases). Per germline, CDR1 ENHRY and CDR2 SYGVKD. The CDR3 covers 13 residues. V gave up 0 bases and J gave up 7 bases, with 7 bases separating them. The CDR3 spells CAISESQGQPQHF. CDR3 nucleotide sequence: TGTGCCATCAGTGAGTCCCAGGGCCAGCCCCAGCATTTT.

Of note for this clone: A read error may produce the germline difference seen at one junction end. This chain connects TRBV7-6 to TRBJ2-7, with 12 bases matching TRBD2. The CDR3 runs 15 residues. Germline CDR1 reads SGHVS; CDR2 reads FNYEAQ. CDR3 coding DNA: TGTGCCAGCAGCTTAGTTGTGCAACTAGCGGGAGGCCTAGTGTTC. Its protein is CASSLVVQLAGGLVF.

This clone was seen a handful of times. The chain has TRBV7-8 and TRBJ2-7; tentative D call: TRBD2 (6 bases). The CDR3 consists of 14 residues. Germline CDR1 and CDR2: SGHVS and FQNEAQ. The V gene lost 5 bases and the J gene lost 3 bases, with 14 bases spanning the gap. The CDR3 DNA follows: TGTGCCAGCAGCCCGGGGCTGGGAGGCTACGAGCAGTACTTC. The encoded protein is CASSPGLGGYEQYF.

V and J are TRBV6-4 and TRBJ1-1; D is unclear. CDR1 is MRHNA, CDR2 SNTAGT, per germline. CDR3 size: 15 residues. V lost 2 bases and J lost 2, with 12 bases in between. The CDR3 region is CASSDPTPGNTEAFF. In DNA, the CDR3 is TGTGCCAGCAGTGACCCGACACCTGGAAACACTGAAGCTTTCTTT.

The chain has TRBV20-1 and TRBJ2-1, with TRBD2 identical over 9 bases. The CDR3 spans 15 residues. The V and J ends lost 3 bases and 4 bases, in that order; junction bases with no gene match: 7. CDR1 DFQATT and CDR2 SNEGSKA come from the germline V gene (reference sequence). CDR3 loop: CSASRAGGTYNEQFF. CDR3 in DNA: TGCAGTGCTAGTCGGGCGGGAGGGACGTACAATGAGCAGTTCTTC.

J is TRBJ1-1 and V is TRBV3-1 (or the pseudogene TRBV3-2); no firm D call. This CDR3 is 13 amino acids long. With 3 bases removed from V and 8 bases from J, the gap between germline ends came to 13 bases. Germline assignment: CDR1 LGHDT and CDR2 YNNKEL (reference sequence). CDR3 residues: CASSQATGEEAFF. In nucleotides, the CDR3 is TGTGCCAGCAGCCAGGCAACCGGGGAAGAAGCTTTCTTT.

The rearrangement joins TRBV7-8 to TRBJ2-3; D is possibly TRBD1 (7 bases). The CDR3 loop spans 13 amino acids. Trimming removed 9 bases at V and 2 bases at J, with 12 bases between. Germline V CDR1 and CDR2: SGHVS, FQNEAQ. This chain's CDR3 is CASSGGPTDTQYF. The CDR3 DNA follows: TGTGCCAGTTCAGGGGGGCCCACAGATACGCAGTATTTT.

CDR3 DNA sequence: TGTGCCAGCAGCGTAGTGTCGGGGGGTGTGACTGAAGCTTTCTTT. It specifies CASSVVSGGVTEAFF. The chain employs TRBV9 and TRBJ1-1; TRBD1 is a possible D gene (5 bases). The CDR3 runs 15 residues. The V end was cut by 0 bases, the J end by 5 bases, with 14 bases between. From germline, CDR1 is SGDLS and CDR2 YYNGEE. The variable domain in full, completed from reference TRBV9 and TRBJ1-1, reads DSGVTQTPKHLITATGQRVTLRCSPRSGDLSVYWYQQSLDQGLQFLIQYYNGEERAKGNILERFSAQQFPDLHSELNLSSLELGDSALYFCASSVVSGGVTEAFFGQGTRLTVV.

The chain recombines TRBV14 with TRBJ1-3; D is uncertain. The V end was cut by 0 bases, the J end by 4 bases, with 4 bases between. This CDR3 has 13 amino acids. In germline, CDR1 is SGHDN, CDR2 FVKESK. The DNA for the CDR3 is TGTGCCAGCAGCCAAGATGCGGGAAACACCATATATTTT. It codes for CASSQDAGNTIYF.

The chain uses TRBV6-4 and TRBJ1-1; D is undetermined. Germline loops: CDR1 MRHNA, CDR2 SNTAGT. Trimming shortened V by 6 bases and J by 5 bases, and 13 bases separated the two germline ends. The CDR3 loop spans 13 amino acids. CDR3 in amino acids: CASRDGGRTEAFF. The CDR3 DNA reads TGTGCCAGCAGGGACGGCGGAAGGACTGAAGCTTTCTTT.

The J gene is TRBJ1-2, the V gene TRBV7-5; the listed D gene, TRBD1, was not tested against the DNA. TRBV7-5 is designated a pseudogene. The CDR3 consists of 14 residues. Written as DNA, the CDR3 is TGTGCCAGAAGCCCCCCGGGACAGAACTATGGCTACACCTTC. Its protein product is CARSPPGQNYGYTF.

The chain carries TRBV20-1 and TRBJ1-2, with D unresolved. There are 10 residues in the CDR3. Trimming shortened V by 6 bases and J by 6 bases, and 8 bases separated the two germline ends. Germline CDR1 reads DFQATT; CDR2 reads SNEGSKA (reference sequence). Here the CDR3 reads CSAQRDGYTF. For the CDR3, the DNA is TGCAGTGCCCAACGGGATGGCTACACCTTC.

This rearrangement joins TRBV4-2 to TRBJ2-5; 10 bases are shared with TRBD2. Germline-derived CDR1 and CDR2 are LGHNA and YNFKEQ. The CDR3 spans 16 residues. J gave up 5 bases and V 0 bases, and 6 bases lay outside the gene matches. Here the CDR3 DNA reads TGTGCCAGCAGCCAAGAGAATAGCGGGGGGTGGGAGACCCAGTACTTC. Translation: CASSQENSGGWETQYF.